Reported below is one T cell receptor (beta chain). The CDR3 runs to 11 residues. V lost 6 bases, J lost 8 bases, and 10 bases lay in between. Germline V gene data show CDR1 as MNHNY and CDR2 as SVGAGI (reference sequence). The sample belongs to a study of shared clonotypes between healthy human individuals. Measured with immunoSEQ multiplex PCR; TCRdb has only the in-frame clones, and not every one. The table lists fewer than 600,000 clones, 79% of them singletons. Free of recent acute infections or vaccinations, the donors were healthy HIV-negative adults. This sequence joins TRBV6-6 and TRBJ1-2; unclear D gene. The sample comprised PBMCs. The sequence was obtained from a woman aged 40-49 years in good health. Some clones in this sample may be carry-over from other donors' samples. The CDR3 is CASSNLGGYTF. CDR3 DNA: TGTGCCAGCAGCAATCTTGGAGGCTACACCTTC.